This TCR beta chain was found in a study of ipilimumab plus nivolumab after autologous stem cell transplantation. Study overall: The DLBCL group included primary refractory and relapsed cases.

This CDR3 has 14 amino acids. CDR1 and CDR2 from the germline V gene are SGHAT and FQNNGV. The V and J ends lost 1 base and 5 bases, in that order; junction bases with no gene match: 3. Patients received nivolumab 3 mg/kg at weeks 1, 4, 7, 10, then fortnightly to week 26. Assay used: immunoSEQ multiplex PCR; TCRdb lists only in-frame clones, some missing. Here the sample spans 20,000 or so clones, just under 75% being singletons. The TCR was taken from a male donor with diffuse large B-cell lymphoma. The rearrangement links TRBV11-2 to TRBJ1-2, with 8 bases fitting TRBD1. The sample in question was PBMCs, obtained in a trial of ipilimumab plus nivolumab as post-transplant consolidation. CDR3 nucleotides: TGTGCCAGCAGCTTAGGGCAGGGGGCTTATGGCTACACCTTC. Protein product: CASSLGQGAYGYTF.